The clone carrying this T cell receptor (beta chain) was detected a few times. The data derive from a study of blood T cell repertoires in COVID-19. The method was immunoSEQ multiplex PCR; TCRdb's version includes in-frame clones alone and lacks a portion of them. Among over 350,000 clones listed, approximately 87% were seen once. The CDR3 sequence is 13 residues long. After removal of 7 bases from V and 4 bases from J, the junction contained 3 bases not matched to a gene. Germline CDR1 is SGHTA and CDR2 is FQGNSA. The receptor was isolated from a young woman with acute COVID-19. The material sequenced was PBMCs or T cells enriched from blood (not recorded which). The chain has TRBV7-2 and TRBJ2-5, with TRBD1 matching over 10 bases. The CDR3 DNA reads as TGTGCCAGCATGGACAGGGGGATAGAGACCCAGTACTTC. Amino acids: CASMDRGIETQYF.